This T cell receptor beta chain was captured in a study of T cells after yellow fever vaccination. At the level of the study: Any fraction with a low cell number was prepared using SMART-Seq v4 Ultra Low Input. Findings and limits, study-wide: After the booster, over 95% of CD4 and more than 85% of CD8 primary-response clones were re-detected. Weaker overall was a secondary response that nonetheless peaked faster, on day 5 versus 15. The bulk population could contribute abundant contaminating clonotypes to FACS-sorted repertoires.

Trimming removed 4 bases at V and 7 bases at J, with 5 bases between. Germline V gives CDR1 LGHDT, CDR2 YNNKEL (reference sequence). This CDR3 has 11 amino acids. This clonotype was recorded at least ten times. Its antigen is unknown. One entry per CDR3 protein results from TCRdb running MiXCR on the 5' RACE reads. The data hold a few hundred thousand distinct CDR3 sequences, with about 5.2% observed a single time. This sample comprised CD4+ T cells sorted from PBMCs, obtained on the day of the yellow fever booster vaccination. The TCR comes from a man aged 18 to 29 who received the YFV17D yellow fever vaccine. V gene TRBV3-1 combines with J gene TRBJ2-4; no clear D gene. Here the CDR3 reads CASSRYNIQYF. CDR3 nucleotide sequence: TGTGCCAGCAGCCGCTATAACATTCAGTACTTC.